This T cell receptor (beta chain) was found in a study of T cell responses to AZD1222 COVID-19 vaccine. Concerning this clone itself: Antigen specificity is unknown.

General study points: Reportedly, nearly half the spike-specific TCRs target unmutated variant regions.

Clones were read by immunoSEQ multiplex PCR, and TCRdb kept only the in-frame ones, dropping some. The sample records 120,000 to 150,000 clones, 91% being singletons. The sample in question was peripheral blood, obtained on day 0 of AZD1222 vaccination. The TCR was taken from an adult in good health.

The CDR3 region is CASSPGERGYTF. The CDR3 nucleotides are TGTGCCAGCAGCCCAGGGGAACGGGGCTACACCTTC. The V gene is TRBV12-3 or TRBV12-4, the J gene TRBJ1-2; a weak D match, TRBD1 (6 bases). Trimming left V 6 bases short and J 8 bases short, with 13 bases between. The CDR3 consists of 12 residues.